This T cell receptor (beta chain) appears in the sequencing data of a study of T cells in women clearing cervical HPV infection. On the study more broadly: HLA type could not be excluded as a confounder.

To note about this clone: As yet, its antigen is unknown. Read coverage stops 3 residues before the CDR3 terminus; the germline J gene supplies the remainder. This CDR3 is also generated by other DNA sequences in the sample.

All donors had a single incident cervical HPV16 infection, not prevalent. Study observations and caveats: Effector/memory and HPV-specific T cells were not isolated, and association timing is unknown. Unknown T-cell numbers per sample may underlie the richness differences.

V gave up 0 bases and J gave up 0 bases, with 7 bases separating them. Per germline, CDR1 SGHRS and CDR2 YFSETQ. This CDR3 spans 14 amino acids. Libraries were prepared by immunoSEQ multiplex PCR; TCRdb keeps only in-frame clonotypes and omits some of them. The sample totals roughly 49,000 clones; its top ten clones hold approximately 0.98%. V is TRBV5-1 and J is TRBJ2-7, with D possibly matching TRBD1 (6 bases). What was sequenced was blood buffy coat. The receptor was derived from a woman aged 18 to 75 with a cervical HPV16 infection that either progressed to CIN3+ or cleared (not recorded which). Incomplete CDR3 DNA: TGCGCCAGCAGCTTGGGGACAGCCTCCTACGAG. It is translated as CASSLGTASYE. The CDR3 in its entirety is CASSLGTASYEQYF.